Here is one T cell receptor beta chain with its context. The antigen is unknown. The data belong to a study of cytomegalovirus exposure and HLA in healthy donors. Study-wide results and limits: Later analysis showed TCR association rates varying by HLA locus, highest for DRB1 and lowest for HLA-C. A later analysis linked a missense DCLRE1C variant to TCR beta V- and J-gene trimming.

PCR was performed using 60 Vbeta and 13 Jbeta primers. The repertoire was sequenced with immunoSEQ multiplex PCR; TCRdb's copy has only in-frame clones and lacks some. The sample totals 100,000 to 150,000 clones. Germline V CDR1 and CDR2: SNHLY, FYNNEI. V shed 3 bases and J 5 bases; nucleotides not matched to a gene: 11. The CDR3 contains 19 residues. This TCR derives from a man aged 30-40 years in good health and CMV-seronegative. The chain links TRBV2 to TRBJ1-6, with TRBD1 identical over 12 bases. Sequencing was done on a sample of PBMCs. CDR3 region: CASSETSGQGAKDNSPLHF. In DNA, the CDR3 is TGTGCCAGCAGTGAGACCTCGGGACAGGGGGCAAAAGATAATTCACCCCTCCACTTT.